The present T cell receptor beta chain was sequenced within a study of blood T cell repertoires in COVID-19 (dated by TCRdb to 2019 to 2021). About the study as a whole: Samples covering the acute and convalescent phases of COVID-19 were provided by collaborators in the United States, Italy and Spain. The samples were drawn from the first 160 participants of the ongoing ImmuneRACE study and from 1,254 subjects provided by 6 global collaborators. Deeply sampled blood TCRbeta repertoires from subjects exposed to, actively infected with, or recovered from COVID-19 were included in the dataset. The material from the prospective study consisted of cDNA or gDNA derived from T cells, B-cell-depleted T cells, or PBMCs. The repertoires were released in a freely available public database meant as a resource for research on the immune response to SARS-CoV-2. Where available, HLA class I and class II types were taken from metadata supplied by the sample provider and were not determined by assay-based typing. A de-identified subject ID, COVID-19 status, age in years and sex were almost always included in the sample metadata. What the study reported, not specific to this receptor: Clinical and demographic metadata were provided uncurated, with the amount varying by source and participant.

Another Seattle source contributed samples from volunteer blood donors who had recovered from COVID-19. The collaborating institutions used their own protocols to collect whole blood in K2EDTA tubes. For TCRbeta analysis, collaborators shipped samples as frozen whole blood, isolated PBMCs, or DNA extracted from either of those sample types. Of note for this clone: Its antigen remains undetermined. It has no much larger one-base neighbor in the sample; base qualities were not kept.

TCRbeta CDR3 regions were amplified from genomic DNA by means of the immunoSEQ Assay, a bias-controlled multiplex PCR. Per the source publication's procedure: Within the assay, amplification of reference gene primers was used to estimate how many nucleated cells each sample contained. To quantify the absolute abundance of each unique TCRbeta CDR3 rearrangement, sequence reads were collapsed and filtered. For each sample, productive Simpson clonality was calculated as the square root of Simpson's diversity index across productive rearrangements. TCRdb limited this immuneACCESS table to in-frame rearrangements with V and J called. A share of clones is missing; checked studies link under half to unresolved V genes, and the rest is unexplained. Clonal size and the V and J genes are those of that table, whereas D and trimming came from the DNA. This sample has more than 100,000 clones in its table, and approximately 88% of those were observed once. 12% of the sample is in the top ten clones.

From its cysteine to its phenylalanine, the CDR3 spans 15 amino acids. The DNA shown is the 45-base CDR3, in frame from base 1. According to the germline V gene, CDR1 reads ENHRY and CDR2 reads SYGVKD. V ends up 6 bases short and J 5 bases short, with an unmatched junction base count of 8. Sequencing input: peripheral blood. The V and J genes are TRBV10-3 and TRBJ2-5, with TRBD2 matching 11 junction bases. The source of this sequence is a woman in her thirties who had recovered from COVID-19. The DNA reads as follows: TGTGCCATCAGCGCGATGACTAGCGGGAATGAGACCCAGTACTTC. It is translated as CAISAMTSGNETQYF.